Described below is a single TCR beta chain sequence and its context. These data come from a study of blood T cells in healthy people across ages. Primed by a sample-barcoded 5' primer and a J-beta primer mix, a second PCR proceeded for 7 to 11 cycles. Each cDNA molecule was tagged by a template-switch adaptor with 12 random nucleotides. Each of the samples gave a minimum of 3 million paired-end reads that contained CDR3. TCRdb re-called the 5' RACE reads with MiXCR, one entry per CDR3 protein. The table includes approximately 1.5 million distinct CDR3 sequences, approximately 32% detected once. The germline V gene has CDR1 SGHKS and CDR2 YYEKEE (reference sequence). The CDR3 is 14 amino acids. The V and J ends lost 0 bases and 3 bases respectively, with 10 bases between them.

The clonotype originates from a woman aged 25-40 years in good health. The sequenced sample was blood. The chain combines TRBV5-5 with TRBJ2-7; D is unclear. CDR3 nucleotides: TGTGCCAGCAGCTTGGATTGGATGGGCTACGAGCAGTACTTC. Amino acid sequence: CASSLDWMGYEQYF.